Listed below are T cell receptor beta chains from one sample, sequenced in a study of blood T cells in healthy people across ages. One entry per CDR3 protein, called by TCRdb with MiXCR from the 5' RACE reads. The table has 500,000 to 550,000 distinct CDR3 sequences, 20% to 30% seen once. These data also featured in a second study, about T cells of mothers and their children.

Material: blood. Receptors were obtained from a boy between 10 and 17 years old in good health. CDR3s include the opening cysteine and the closing phenylalanine or tryptophan. A D gene is named only where the DNA matches it firmly. Expanded clones get a size class; other rows say once, few or many, or leave the size out.

D: TRBD2
J: TRBJ2-1
size: few
V: TRBV20-1
DNA: TGCAGTGCTACGACTAGCAACTCCTACAATGAGCAGTTCTTC
CDR3: CSATTSNSYNEQFF

D: TRBD1
J: TRBJ2-7
size: .
V: TRBV27
DNA: TGTGCCAGCAGTCCTGCGGGACAGGGGCTCTACGAGCAGTACTTC
CDR3: CASSPAGQGLYEQYF

D: TRBD1
J: TRBJ1-5
size: .
V: TRBV6-6
DNA: TGTGCCAGCATGGACAGGGGCGTCAATCAGCCCCAGCATTTT
CDR3: CASMDRGVNQPQHF

D: .
J: TRBJ1-4
size: few
V: TRBV2
DNA: TGTGCCAGCAGAGAGGGACACGTAAATGAAAAACTGTTTTTT
CDR3: CASREGHVNEKLFF

D: TRBD2
J: TRBJ2-1
size: many
V: TRBV28
DNA: TGTGCCAGCAGCGCGCCGGGGGGAGTGAGGAATGAGCAGTTCTTC
CDR3: CASSAPGGVRNEQFF

D: TRBD1
J: TRBJ1-2
size: .
V: TRBV4-1
DNA: TGCGCCAGCAGCCAGATGGACAGGAACTATGGCTACACCTTC
CDR3: CASSQMDRNYGYTF

D: .
J: TRBJ1-2
size: .
V: TRBV20-1
DNA: TGCAGTCCGGGGGCCGGGACACCAACTGGCTACACCTTC
CDR3: CSPGAGTPTGYTF

D: TRBD1
J: TRBJ2-6
size: .
V: TRBV7-8
DNA: TGTGCCAGCAGCTTAGCGGGACGGGCAGGGGGCCTTGTAGGGTACTCTGGGGCCAACGTCCTGACTTTC
CDR3: CASSLAGRAGGLVGYSGANVLTF

D: .
J: TRBJ1-2
size: .
V: TRBV15
DNA: TGTGCCACCAGCAGAGAGTGGAAAGACAAATACACCTTC
CDR3: CATSREWKDKYTF

D: .
J: TRBJ2-3
size: few
V: TRBV19
DNA: TGTGCCAGCGGATACAGGGATCAGACAGATACGCAGTATTTT
CDR3: CASGYRDQTDTQYF

D: .
J: TRBJ2-6
size: few
V: TRBV29-1
DNA: TGCAGCGTTGGCCGGAGCTCTGGGGCCAACGTCCTGACTTTC
CDR3: CSVGRSSGANVLTF

D: .
J: TRBJ1-3
size: .
V: TRBV6-6
DNA: TGTGCCAGCAGCGACCTGGGGGTAGGCTCTGGAAACACCATATATTTT
CDR3: CASSDLGVGSGNTIYF

D: .
J: TRBJ1-1
size: .
V: TRBV5-1
DNA: TGTGCCAGCAGCTCAGTTTGGGTGGGGACTGAAGCTTTCTTT
CDR3: CASSSVWVGTEAFF

D: .
J: TRBJ2-6
size: few
V: TRBV10-2
DNA: TGCGCCAGCATCCCAGGGAGTTCGTGGGCCAACGTCCTGACTTTC
CDR3: CASIPGSSWANVLTF

D: .
J: TRBJ2-7
size: .
V: TRBV20-1
DNA: TGCAGTGCTAGAGTGGGGGACTGGACGACCTACGAGCAGTACTTC
CDR3: CSARVGDWTTYEQYF

D: TRBD2
J: TRBJ2-3
size: few
V: TRBV7-2
DNA: TGTGCCAGCAGCCCTGGACTAGCGGGAGTTGGAATGCAGTATTTT
CDR3: CASSPGLAGVGMQYF

D: TRBD1
J: TRBJ2-6
size: few
V: TRBV5-6
DNA: TGTGCCAGCAGCTTGGGGACAGGGTTAGCCGGGGCCAACGTCCTGACTTTC
CDR3: CASSLGTGLAGANVLTF

D: .
J: TRBJ1-1
size: .
V: TRBV7-2
DNA: TGTGCCAGCAGCTTAGAATTCCGGACGACTCCCCGAGCTTTCTTT
CDR3: CASSLEFRTTPRAFF

D: TRBD2
J: TRBJ2-7
size: many
V: TRBV11-1
DNA: TGTGCCAGCAGTTCACTAGCGGGGGGATCCTACGAGCAGTACTTC
CDR3: CASSSLAGGSYEQYF

D: .
J: TRBJ2-1
size: .
V: TRBV4-1
DNA: TGCGCCAGCAGCCAAGGGTCACTTTACAATGAGCAGTTCTTC
CDR3: CASSQGSLYNEQFF

D: .
J: TRBJ2-3
size: .
V: TRBV4-3
DNA: TGCGCCAGCAGCGGGACACCCTTAAACACAGATACGCAGTATTTT
CDR3: CASSGTPLNTDTQYF

D: .
J: TRBJ1-6
size: .
V: TRBV20-1
DNA: TGCAGTGCTGCTGCCGGGACCGATAATTTTCCCCTCCACTTT
CDR3: CSAAAGTDNFPLHF

D: .
J: TRBJ2-3
size: .
V: TRBV28
DNA: TGTGCCAGCAGTTATGCGACTAGTCGGTCCGCAGATACGCAGTATTTT
CDR3: CASSYATSRSADTQYF

D: .
J: TRBJ1-6
size: many
V: TRBV6-6
DNA: TGTGCCAGCAGTTACTGGGGGGAGGGCAAGCCCAGTTTT
CDR3: CASSYWGEGKPSF

D: .
J: TRBJ2-3
size: many
V: TRBV7-9
DNA: TGTGCCAGCAGCTTAGATGCGGATACGCAGTATTTT
CDR3: CASSLDADTQYF

D: .
J: TRBJ2-7
size: .
V: TRBV14
DNA: TGTGCCAGCAGCCAATGGCAGGGCTCCTACGAGCAGTACTTC
CDR3: CASSQWQGSYEQYF

D: TRBD1
J: TRBJ1-3
size: .
V: TRBV20-1
DNA: TGCAGTGCACGGACAGGGAACACCATATATTTT
CDR3: CSARTGNTIYF

D: .
J: TRBJ2-1
size: .
V: TRBV21-1
DNA: TGTGCCAGCAGCAACTGGACTAGCGGCTCCTACAATGAGCAGTTCTTC
CDR3: CASSNWTSGSYNEQFF

D: .
J: TRBJ2-1
size: few
V: TRBV4-1
DNA: TGCGCCAGCAGCCAAGCGGGGGGCGAGCAGTTCTTC
CDR3: CASSQAGGEQFF

D: .
J: TRBJ1-2
size: few
V: TRBV27
DNA: TGTGCCAGCAGTCCCGGACTGTCTAGGGACTATGGCTACACCTTC
CDR3: CASSPGLSRDYGYTF

D: .
J: TRBJ1-4
size: .
V: TRBV12-3/TRBV12-4
DNA: TGTGCCAGCAGTCCTGGTAGGGGCCTTGAAAAACTGTTTTTT
CDR3: CASSPGRGLEKLFF

D: .
J: TRBJ2-2
size: .
V: TRBV7-9
DNA: TGTGCCAGCAGCTTAGTTGCGGCGAACACCGGGGAGCTGTTTTTT
CDR3: CASSLVAANTGELFF

D: .
J: TRBJ2-7
size: .
V: TRBV29-1
DNA: TGCAGCGTTCTACAGGGTTCGGACGAGCAGTACTTC
CDR3: CSVLQGSDEQYF

D: .
J: TRBJ1-1
size: .
V: TRBV11-3
DNA: TGTGCCAGCAGGTGGTCGGGTAACACTGAAGCTTTCTTT
CDR3: CASRWSGNTEAFF

D: .
J: TRBJ1-2
size: .
V: TRBV5-1
DNA: TGCGCCAGCAGCGAAGAACAGGGCGGTCTTCGCTATGGCTACACCTTC
CDR3: CASSEEQGGLRYGYTF

D: .
J: TRBJ2-5
size: many
V: TRBV5-1
DNA: TGCGCCAGCAGACAGGGAGAGACCCAGTACTTC
CDR3: CASRQGETQYF

D: TRBD2
J: TRBJ2-1
size: .
V: TRBV9
DNA: TGTGCCAGCAGCGTAGAAGTTAGCGGGAGTATCTATGAGCAGTTCTTC
CDR3: CASSVEVSGSIYEQFF

D: .
J: TRBJ2-7
size: .
V: TRBV6-2/TRBV6-3
DNA: TGTGCCAGCAGTTACTACCGGGGAGAGGGAAACTACGAGCAGTACTTC
CDR3: CASSYYRGEGNYEQYF

D: .
J: TRBJ1-4
size: few
V: TRBV7-9
DNA: TGTGCCAGCAGCTTACTTAACAGGACCACTAATGAAAAACTGTTTTTT
CDR3: CASSLLNRTTNEKLFF

D: .
J: TRBJ1-3
size: .
V: TRBV13
DNA: TGTGCCACCGAAGAACTCAGGGATCGCTCTGGAAACACCATATATTTT
CDR3: CATEELRDRSGNTIYF

D: .
J: TRBJ2-1
size: .
V: TRBV6-5
DNA: TGTGCCAGCAGCCCGACCTACAATGAGCAGTTCTTC
CDR3: CASSPTYNEQFF

D: TRBD2
J: TRBJ2-3
size: .
V: TRBV6-6
DNA: TGTGCCAGCAGCCTACTAGCGGGGCAGTTCACAGATACGCAGTATTTT
CDR3: CASSLLAGQFTDTQYF

D: .
J: TRBJ2-2
size: few
V: TRBV5-1
DNA: TGCGCCAGCAGCTTGGGGCCCAGCGGCACCGGGGAGCTGTTTTTT
CDR3: CASSLGPSGTGELFF

D: .
J: TRBJ2-7
size: .
V: TRBV5-8
DNA: TGTGCCAGGCCCGAGGGGGAAAGGAACGAGCAGTACTTC
CDR3: CARPEGERNEQYF

D: .
J: TRBJ1-4
size: few
V: TRBV4-3
DNA: TGCGCCAGCAGCCAAGATAGGTACCAAACTAATGAAAAACTGTTTTTT
CDR3: CASSQDRYQTNEKLFF

D: .
J: TRBJ2-7
size: .
V: TRBV20-1
DNA: TGCAGTGGACGAGCTGCACAGGGACGGTCCTACGAGCAGTACTTC
CDR3: CSGRAAQGRSYEQYF

D: TRBD2
J: TRBJ2-5
size: .
V: TRBV11-1
DNA: TGTGCCAGCAGCTTAGGCCCCACTAGCGGCCAAGAGACCCAGTACTTC
CDR3: CASSLGPTSGQETQYF